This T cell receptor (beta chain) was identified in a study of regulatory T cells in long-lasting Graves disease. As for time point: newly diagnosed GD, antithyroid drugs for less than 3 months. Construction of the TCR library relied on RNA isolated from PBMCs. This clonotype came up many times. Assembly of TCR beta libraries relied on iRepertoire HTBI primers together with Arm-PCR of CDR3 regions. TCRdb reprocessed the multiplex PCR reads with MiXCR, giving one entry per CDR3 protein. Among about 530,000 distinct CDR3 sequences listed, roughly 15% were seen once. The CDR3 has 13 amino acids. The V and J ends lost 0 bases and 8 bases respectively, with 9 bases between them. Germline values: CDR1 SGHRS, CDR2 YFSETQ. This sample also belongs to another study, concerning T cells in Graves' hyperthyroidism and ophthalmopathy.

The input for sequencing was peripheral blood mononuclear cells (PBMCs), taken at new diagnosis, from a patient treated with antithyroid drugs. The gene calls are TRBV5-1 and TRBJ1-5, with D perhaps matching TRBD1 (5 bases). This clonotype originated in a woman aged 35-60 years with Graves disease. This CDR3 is CASSLAGFEPQHF. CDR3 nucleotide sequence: TGCGCCAGCAGCTTGGCAGGGTTTGAGCCCCAGCATTTT.